The clone carrying this T cell receptor (beta chain) was seen only once. As yet, its antigen is unknown. These data originate in a study of shared clonotypes between healthy human individuals. Study-wide findings and caveats: The authors sampled blood alone, and tissue repertoires likely differ. On the whole, naive subsets had larger estimated richness than memory subsets had.

Germline loops: CDR1 LNHDA, CDR2 SQIVND (reference sequence). This CDR3 is built from 15 residues. V was clipped by 7 bases and J by 0 bases; unmatched bases: 3. Naive CD8 cells comprised CD45RO-negative, CCR7-positively selected cells, excluding terminally differentiated effector memory CD45RA+ cells. Assay used: immunoSEQ multiplex PCR; TCRdb lists only in-frame clones, some missing. Of about 2 million clones in the sample, about 95% were seen once. Source material: naive CD8+ T cells sorted from blood. This chain uses TRBV19 with TRBJ2-2; 9 bases match TRBD1. The source of this sequence is a man aged 18-30 years in good health. CDR3 coding DNA: TGTGCCAGTACTGGGGACAGGGCGAACACCGGGGAGCTGTTTTTT. Translated, it gives CASTGDRANTGELFF. The whole variable domain, filled in from reference TRBV19 and TRBJ2-2, reads DGGITQSPKYLFRKEGQNVTLSCEQNLNHDAMYWYRQDPGQGLRLIYYSQIVNDFQKGDIAEGYSVSREKKESFPLTVTSAQKNPTAFYLCASTGDRANTGELFFGEGSRLTVL.